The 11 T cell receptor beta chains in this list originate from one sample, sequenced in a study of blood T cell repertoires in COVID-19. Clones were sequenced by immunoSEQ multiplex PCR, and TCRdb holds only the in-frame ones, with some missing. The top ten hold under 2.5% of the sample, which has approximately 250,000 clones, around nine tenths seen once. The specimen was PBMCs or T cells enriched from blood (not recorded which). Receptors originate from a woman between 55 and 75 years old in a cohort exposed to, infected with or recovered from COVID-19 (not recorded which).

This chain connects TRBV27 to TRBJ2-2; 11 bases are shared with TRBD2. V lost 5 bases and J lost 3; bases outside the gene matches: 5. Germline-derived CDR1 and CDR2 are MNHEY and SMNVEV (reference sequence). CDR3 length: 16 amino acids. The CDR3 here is CASSAAGLADTGELFF. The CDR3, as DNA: TGTGCCAGCAGTGCGGCGGGACTAGCGGACACCGGGGAGCTGTTTTTT.

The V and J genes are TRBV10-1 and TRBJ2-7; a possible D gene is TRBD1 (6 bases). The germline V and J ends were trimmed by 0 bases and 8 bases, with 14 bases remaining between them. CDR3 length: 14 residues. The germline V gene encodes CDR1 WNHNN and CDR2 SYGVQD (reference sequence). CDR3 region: CASSESGQGYKQYF. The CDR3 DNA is TGCGCCAGCAGTGAGTCAGGCCAGGGGTATAAGCAGTACTTC.

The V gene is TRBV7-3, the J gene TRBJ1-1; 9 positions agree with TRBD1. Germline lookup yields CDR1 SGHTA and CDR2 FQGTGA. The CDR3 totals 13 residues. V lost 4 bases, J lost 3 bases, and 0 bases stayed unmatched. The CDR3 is CASSWTGDTEAFF. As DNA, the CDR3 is TGTGCCAGCAGCTGGACAGGGGACACTGAAGCTTTCTTT.

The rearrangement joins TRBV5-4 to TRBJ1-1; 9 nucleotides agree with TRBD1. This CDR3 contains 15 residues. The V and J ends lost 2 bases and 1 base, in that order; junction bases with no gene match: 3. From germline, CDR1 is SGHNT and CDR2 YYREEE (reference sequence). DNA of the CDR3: TGTGCCAGCAGCTTCTCGGGACAGGGGAACACTGAAGCTTTCTTT. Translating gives CASSFSGQGNTEAFF.

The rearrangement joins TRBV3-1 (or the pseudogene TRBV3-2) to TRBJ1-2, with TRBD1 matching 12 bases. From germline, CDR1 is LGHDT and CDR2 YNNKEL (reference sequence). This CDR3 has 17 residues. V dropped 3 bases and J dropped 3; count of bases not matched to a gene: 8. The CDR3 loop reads CASSQHRDRGRDYGYTF. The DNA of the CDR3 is TGTGCCAGCAGCCAGCACCGGGACAGGGGGCGGGACTATGGCTACACCTTC.

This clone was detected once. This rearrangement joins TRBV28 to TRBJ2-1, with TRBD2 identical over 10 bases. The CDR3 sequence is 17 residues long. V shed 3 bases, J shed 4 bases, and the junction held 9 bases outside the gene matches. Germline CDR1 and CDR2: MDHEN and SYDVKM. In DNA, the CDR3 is TGTGCCAGCAGTTTGAGGACTAGCGGCAGACGGTACAATGAGCAGTTCTTC. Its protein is CASSLRTSGRRYNEQFF.

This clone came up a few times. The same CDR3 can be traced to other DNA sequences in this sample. CDR3 residues: CATSDPSTDTQYF. Written as DNA, the CDR3 is TGTGCCACCAGTGATCCTAGCACAGATACGCAGTATTTT. This chain joins TRBV24-1 and TRBJ2-3; D not certain. Germline assignment: CDR1 KGHDR and CDR2 SFDVKD. The CDR3 spans 13 residues. Trimming took off 3 bases at V and 0 bases at J, with 3 bases between the two ends.

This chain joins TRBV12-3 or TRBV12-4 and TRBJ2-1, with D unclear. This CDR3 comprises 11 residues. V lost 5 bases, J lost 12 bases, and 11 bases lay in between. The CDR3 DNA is TGTGCCAGCAGTAGAGCAATTTTGCAGTTCTTC. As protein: CASSRAILQFF.

CDR3 region: CAIHFSGRSYNEQFF. The DNA for the CDR3 is TGTGCCATCCACTTTAGCGGGAGATCCTACAATGAGCAGTTCTTC. The chain recombines TRBV7-9 with TRBJ2-1; 9 bases agree with TRBD2. This CDR3 is built from 15 residues. V lost 10 bases to trimming and J lost 1 base; unmatched junction nucleotides: 8. Germline values: CDR1 SEHNR, CDR2 FQNEAQ (reference sequence). The entire variable domain, with the rest obtained from reference TRBV7-9 and TRBJ2-1, is as follows: DTGVSQNPRHKITKRGQNVTFRCDPISEHNRLYWYRQTLGQGPEFLTYFQNEAQLEKSRLLSDRFSAERPKGSFSTLEIQRTEQGDSAMYLCAIHFSGRSYNEQFFGPGTRLTVL.

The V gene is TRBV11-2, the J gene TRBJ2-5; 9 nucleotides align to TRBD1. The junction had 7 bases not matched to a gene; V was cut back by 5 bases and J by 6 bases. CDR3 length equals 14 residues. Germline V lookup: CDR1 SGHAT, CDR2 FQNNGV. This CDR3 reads CASSTNRGRQTQYF. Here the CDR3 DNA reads TGTGCCAGCAGCACCAACAGGGGGCGGCAGACCCAGTACTTC. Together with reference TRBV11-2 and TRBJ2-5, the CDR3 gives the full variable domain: EAGVAQSPRYKIIEKRQSVAFWCNPISGHATLYWYQQILGQGPKLLIQFQNNGVVDDSQLPKDRFSAERLKGVDSTLKIQPAKLEDSAVYLCASSTNRGRQTQYFGPGTRLLVL.

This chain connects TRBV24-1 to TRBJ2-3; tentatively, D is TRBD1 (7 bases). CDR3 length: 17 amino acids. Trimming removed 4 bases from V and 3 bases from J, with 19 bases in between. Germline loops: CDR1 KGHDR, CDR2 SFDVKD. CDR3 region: CATSDRGMTGPTDTQYF. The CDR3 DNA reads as TGTGCCACCAGTGACCGGGGGATGACAGGGCCTACAGATACGCAGTATTTT.